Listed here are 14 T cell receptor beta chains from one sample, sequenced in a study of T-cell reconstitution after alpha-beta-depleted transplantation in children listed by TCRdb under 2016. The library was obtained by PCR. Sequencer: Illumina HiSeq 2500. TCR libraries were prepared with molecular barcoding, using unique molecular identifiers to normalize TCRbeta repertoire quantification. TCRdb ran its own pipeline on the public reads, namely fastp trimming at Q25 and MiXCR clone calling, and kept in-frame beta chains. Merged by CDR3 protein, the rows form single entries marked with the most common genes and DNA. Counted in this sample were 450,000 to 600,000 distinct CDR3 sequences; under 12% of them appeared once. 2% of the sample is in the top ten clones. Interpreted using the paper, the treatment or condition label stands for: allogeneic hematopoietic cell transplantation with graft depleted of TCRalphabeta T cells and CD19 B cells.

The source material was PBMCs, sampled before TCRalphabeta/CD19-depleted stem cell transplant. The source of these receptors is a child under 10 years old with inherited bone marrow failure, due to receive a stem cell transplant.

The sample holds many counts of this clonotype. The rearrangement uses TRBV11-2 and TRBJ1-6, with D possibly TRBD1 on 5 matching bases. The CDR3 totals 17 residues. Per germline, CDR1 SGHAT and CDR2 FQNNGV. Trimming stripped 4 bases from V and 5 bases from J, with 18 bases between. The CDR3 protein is CASSSDGGVRDNSPLHF. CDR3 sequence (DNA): TGTGCCAGCAGCTCAGATGGGGGGGTGAGGGATAATTCACCCCTCCACTTT.

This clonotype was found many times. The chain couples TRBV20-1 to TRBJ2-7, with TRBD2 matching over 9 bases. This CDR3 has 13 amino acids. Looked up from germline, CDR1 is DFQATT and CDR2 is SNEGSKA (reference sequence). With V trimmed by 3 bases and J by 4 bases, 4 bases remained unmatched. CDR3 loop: CSARTSGLYEQYF. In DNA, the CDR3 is TGCAGTGCTAGGACTAGCGGACTATACGAGCAGTACTTC.

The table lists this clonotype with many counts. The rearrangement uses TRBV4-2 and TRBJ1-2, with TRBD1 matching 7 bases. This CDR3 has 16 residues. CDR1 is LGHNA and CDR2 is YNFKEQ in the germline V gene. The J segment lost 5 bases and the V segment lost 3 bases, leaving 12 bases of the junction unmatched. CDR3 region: CASSQRDSPLQYGYTF. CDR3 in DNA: TGTGCCAGCAGCCAGCGGGACAGCCCTCTCCAGTATGGCTACACCTTC.

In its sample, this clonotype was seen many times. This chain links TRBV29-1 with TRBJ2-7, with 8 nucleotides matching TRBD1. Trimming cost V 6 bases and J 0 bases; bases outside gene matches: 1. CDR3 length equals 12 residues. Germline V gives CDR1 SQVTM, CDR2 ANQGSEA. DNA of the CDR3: TGCAGCGTGACAGGGGCCTCCTACGAGCAGTACTTC. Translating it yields CSVTGASYEQYF.

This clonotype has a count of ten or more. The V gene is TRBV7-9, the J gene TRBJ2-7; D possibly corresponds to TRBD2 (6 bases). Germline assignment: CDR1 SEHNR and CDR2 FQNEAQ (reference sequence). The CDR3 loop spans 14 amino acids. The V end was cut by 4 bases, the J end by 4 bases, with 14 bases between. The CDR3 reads CASSWDGRAYEQYF. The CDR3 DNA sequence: TGTGCCAGCAGCTGGGACGGGAGAGCTTACGAGCAGTACTTC.

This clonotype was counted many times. The CDR3 coding sequence is TGTGCCAGCAGCTTATGGCCGGCGGGAGGGCCGGATCCCGGGGAGCTGTTTTTT. Translation gives CASSLWPAGGPDPGELFF. The chain links TRBV11-1 to TRBJ2-2, with TRBD2 identical over 9 bases. Germline V gives CDR1 SGHAT, CDR2 FQDESV (reference sequence). V gave up 2 bases and J gave up 6 bases; unmatched junction bases: 13. The CDR3 runs 18 residues. Supplemented by reference TRBV11-1 and TRBJ2-2, the full variable domain reads EAEVAQSPRYKITEKSQAVAFWCDPISGHATLYWYRQILGQGPELLVQFQDESVVDDSQLPKDRFSAERLKGVDSTLKIQPAELGDSAMYLCASSLWPAGGPDPGELFFGEGSRLTVL.

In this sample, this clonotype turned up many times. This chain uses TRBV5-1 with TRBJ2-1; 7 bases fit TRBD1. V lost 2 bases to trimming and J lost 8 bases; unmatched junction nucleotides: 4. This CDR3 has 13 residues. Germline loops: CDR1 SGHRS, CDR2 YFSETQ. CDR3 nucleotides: TGCGCCAGCAGCTTCACAGGGGCAGATGAGCAGTTCTTC. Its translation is CASSFTGADEQFF.

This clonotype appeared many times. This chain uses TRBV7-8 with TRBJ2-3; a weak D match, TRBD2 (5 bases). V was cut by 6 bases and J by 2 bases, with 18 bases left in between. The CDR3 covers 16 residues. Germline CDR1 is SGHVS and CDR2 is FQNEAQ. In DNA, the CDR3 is TGTGCCAGCAGTCCCGGCCTGGGCGGGTCCACAGATACGCAGTATTTT. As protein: CASSPGLGGSTDTQYF.

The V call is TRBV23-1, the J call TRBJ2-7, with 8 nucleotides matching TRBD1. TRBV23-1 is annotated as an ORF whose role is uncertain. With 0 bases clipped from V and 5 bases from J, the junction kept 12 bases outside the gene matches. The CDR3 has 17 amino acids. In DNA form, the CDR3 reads TGCGCCAGCAGTCAATCAATATCCCGGCAGGGGGCCAACGAGCAGTACTTC. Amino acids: CASSQSISRQGANEQYF.

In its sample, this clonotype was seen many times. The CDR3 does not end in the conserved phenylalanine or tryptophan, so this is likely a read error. The CDR3 here is CSAKDRAIETQYL. In nucleotides, the CDR3 is TGCAGCGCAAAGGACAGGGCGATAGAGACCCAGTACCTC. The chain joins TRBV29-1 to TRBJ2-5; 8 bases agree with TRBD1. J was trimmed by 4 bases and V by 7 bases; bases with no gene match: 8. The germline V gene encodes CDR1 SQVTM and CDR2 ANQGSEA. The CDR3 is 13 amino acids.

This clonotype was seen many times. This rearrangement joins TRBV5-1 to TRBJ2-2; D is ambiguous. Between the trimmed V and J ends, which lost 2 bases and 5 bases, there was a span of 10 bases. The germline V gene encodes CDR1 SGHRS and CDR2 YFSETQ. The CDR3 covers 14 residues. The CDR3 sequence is CASSFRYWTGELFF. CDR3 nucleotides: TGCGCCAGCAGCTTTCGATATTGGACCGGGGAGCTGTTTTTT.

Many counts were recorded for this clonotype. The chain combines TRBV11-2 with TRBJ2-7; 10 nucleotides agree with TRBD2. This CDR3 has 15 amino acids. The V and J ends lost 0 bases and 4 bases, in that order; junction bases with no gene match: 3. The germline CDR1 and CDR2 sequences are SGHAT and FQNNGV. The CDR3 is CASSLEAGGFYEQYF. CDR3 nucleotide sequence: TGTGCCAGCAGCTTAGAAGCGGGAGGGTTTTACGAGCAGTACTTC.

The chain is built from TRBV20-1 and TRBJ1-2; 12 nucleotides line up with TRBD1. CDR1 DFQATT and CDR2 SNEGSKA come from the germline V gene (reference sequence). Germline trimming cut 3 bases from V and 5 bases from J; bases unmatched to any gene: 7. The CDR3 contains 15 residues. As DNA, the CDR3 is TGCAGTGCTAGGGCCGGGACAGGGGGCGCGTATGGCTACACCTTC. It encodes CSARAGTGGAYGYTF.

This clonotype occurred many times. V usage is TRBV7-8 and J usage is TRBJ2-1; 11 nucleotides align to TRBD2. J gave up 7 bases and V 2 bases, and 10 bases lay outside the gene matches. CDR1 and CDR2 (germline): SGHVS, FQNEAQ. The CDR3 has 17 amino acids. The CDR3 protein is CASSLLVAGGFRNEQFF. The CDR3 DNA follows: TGTGCCAGCAGCTTACTGGTAGCGGGAGGGTTTCGTAATGAGCAGTTCTTC.